These 29 T cell receptor beta chains were all obtained from the same sample, sequenced in a study of identical twins. TCRdb processed the 5' RACE reads anew with MiXCR; each CDR3 protein has one entry. The sample contains approximately 500,000 distinct CDR3 sequences, 20% to 30% of which appear only once. This same sample was also taken into another study, of T cells expressing NK-cell markers.

The sample consisted of CD4+ T cells sorted from blood. These receptors all come from a woman under 30 in good health.

The chain couples TRBV6-1 to TRBJ2-3; 9 bases fit TRBD2. Germline CDR1 and CDR2: MNHNS and SASEGT. CDR3 length: 19 amino acids. V was pared by 0 bases and J by 11 bases, with 21 bases of the junction left unmatched. CDR3 sequence: CASSEAVAGARGMTLGQYF. The DNA for the CDR3 is TGTGCCAGCAGTGAAGCAGTAGCGGGGGCCCGAGGAATGACTTTGGGGCAGTATTTT.

This clonotype was recorded a few times. This sequence joins TRBV30 and TRBJ2-3, with D perhaps matching TRBD2 (6 bases). The CDR3 consists of 15 residues. Trimming took off 3 bases at V and 4 bases at J, with 17 bases between the two ends. The germline V gene encodes CDR1 GTSNPN and CDR2 SVGIG (reference sequence). CDR3 amino acids: CAWRRRAGSADTQYF. CDR3 coding DNA: TGTGCCTGGAGAAGAAGGGCCGGGAGTGCAGATACGCAGTATTTT. Supplemented by reference TRBV30 and TRBJ2-3, the full variable domain reads SQTIHQWPATLVQPVGSPLSLECTVEGTSNPNLYWYRQAAGRGLQLLFYSVGIGQISSEVPQNLSASRPQDRQFILSSKKLLLSDSGFYLCAWRRRAGSADTQYFGPGTRLTVL.

The chain has TRBV9 and TRBJ2-7; TRBD2 is a possible D gene (5 bases). This CDR3 has 14 residues. V lost 4 bases to trimming and J lost 4 bases, with 15 bases between them. The germline CDR1 and CDR2 sequences are SGDLS and YYNGEE. The CDR3 loop reads CASSLQAGAYEQYF. For the CDR3, the DNA is TGTGCCAGCAGCCTCCAGGCGGGCGCATACGAGCAGTACTTC.

J is TRBJ2-7 and V is TRBV18; perhaps TRBD2 as D (5 bases). Trimming removed 6 bases at V and 1 base at J, with 10 bases between. This CDR3 is built from 13 residues. Germline V gene sequence: CDR1 KGHSH, CDR2 LQKENI. This chain's CDR3 is CASSHGISYEQYF. CDR3 sequence (DNA): TGTGCCAGCTCGCACGGGATTTCCTACGAGCAGTACTTC.

Ten or more counts support this clonotype. The chain couples TRBV12-3 or TRBV12-4 to TRBJ1-1; D is perhaps TRBD1 (6 bases). V lost 5 bases, J lost 1 base, and 8 bases lay in between. CDR3 length: 13 amino acids. The CDR3 bases are TGTGCCAGCAGTGGACAGACGAACACTGAAGCTTTCTTT. Protein: CASSGQTNTEAFF.

The J gene is TRBJ2-2, the V gene TRBV14; 10 bases line up with TRBD2. Trimming took 6 bases from V and 3 from J; bases not matched to a gene: 4. The CDR3 length is 15 residues. CDR1 and CDR2 from the germline V gene are SGHDN and FVKESK. This CDR3 is CASRLGLADTGELFF. The CDR3, as DNA: TGTGCCAGCAGACTCGGACTAGCGGACACCGGGGAGCTGTTTTTT.

The genes are TRBV5-1 and TRBJ2-1; the D gene is possibly TRBD1 (5 bases). The V and J ends lost 4 bases and 10 bases respectively, with 9 bases between them. The CDR3 consists of 11 residues. Per the germline V gene, CDR1 is SGHRS and CDR2 is YFSETQ. CDR3 DNA: TGCGCCAGCAGCGACGCAGGGGAGCAGTTCTTC. Its translation is CASSDAGEQFF.

The gene calls are TRBV5-1 and TRBJ2-2; no reliable D call. CDR1 SGHRS and CDR2 YFSETQ come from the germline V gene. This CDR3 is built from 15 residues. V shed 5 bases and J shed 4 bases, with 15 bases lying between them. The CDR3, as DNA: TGCGCCAGCAGGTCGTCAATAACGGGCACCGGGGAGCTGTTTTTT. Its translation is CASRSSITGTGELFF.

In this sample, this clonotype turned up a few times. The chain recombines TRBV6-5 with TRBJ1-1, with D maybe TRBD1 (6 bases). Germline-derived CDR1 and CDR2 are MNHEY and SVGAGI. Trimming shortened V by 7 bases and J by 11 bases, and 14 bases separated the two germline ends. The CDR3 contains 11 residues. CDR3 in DNA: TGTGCCAGCAACCAGGGGAAGAGGGCTTTCTTT. The encoded protein is CASNQGKRAFF.

V is TRBV24-1 and J is TRBJ2-5; 7 positions match TRBD2. After removal of 10 bases from V and 5 bases from J, the junction contained 6 bases not matched to a gene. This CDR3 comprises 12 residues. Germline V lookup: CDR1 KGHDR, CDR2 SFDVKD. The DNA for the CDR3 is TGTGCCACAGCGGGGAGTGGGGAGACCCAGTACTTC. It is translated as CATAGSGETQYF.

The V call is TRBV5-1, the J call TRBJ1-4; 10 positions agree with TRBD1. Germline loops: CDR1 SGHRS, CDR2 YFSETQ. With V trimmed by 4 bases and J by 8 bases, 8 bases remained unmatched. CDR3 length: 15 residues. The CDR3 is CASSVGQGMYEKLFF. The DNA of the CDR3 is TGCGCCAGCAGCGTGGGACAGGGGATGTACGAAAAACTGTTTTTT.

The V gene is TRBV30, the J gene TRBJ2-1, with 13 bases that match TRBD2. The germline V gene has CDR1 GTSNPN and CDR2 SVGIG (reference sequence). With 1 base clipped from V and 8 bases from J, the junction kept 5 bases outside the gene matches. CDR3 length: 15 residues. The CDR3 bases are TGTGCCTGGAGTGGGACTAGCGGGAGCAAAGATGAGCAGTTCTTC. This encodes CAWSGTSGSKDEQFF.

This clonotype has only a few counts. The chain has TRBV7-9 and TRBJ1-1; D possibly corresponds to TRBD1 (6 bases). CDR1 is SEHNR and CDR2 is FQNEAQ in the germline V gene (reference sequence). The CDR3 is 14 residues long. The V gene lost 5 bases and the J gene lost 3 bases, with 13 bases spanning the gap. CDR3 sequence: CASSPGQKDTEAFF. The CDR3 nucleotides are TGTGCCAGCAGCCCCGGACAGAAGGACACTGAAGCTTTCTTT.

This chain links TRBV5-6 with TRBJ2-7; D remains ambiguous. Germline V gene sequence: CDR1 SGHDT, CDR2 YYEEEE. The CDR3 has 12 residues. Trimming removed 4 bases from V and 6 bases from J, with 11 bases in between. This chain's CDR3 is CASSRVVAEQYF. The CDR3 DNA is TGTGCCAGCAGCCGAGTAGTAGCCGAGCAGTACTTC.

The V gene is TRBV5-1, the J gene TRBJ2-7, with TRBD2 matching 7 bases. The CDR3 is made up of 14 amino acids. Losses at the gene ends were 7 bases for V and 2 bases for J; bases not matched to a gene: 9. CDR1 is SGHRS and CDR2 is YFSETQ in the germline V gene. DNA of the CDR3: TGCGCCAGCCGGTTAGGAGGGACTACCTACGAGCAGTACTTC. Amino acids: CASRLGGTTYEQYF.

This chain uses TRBV19 with TRBJ2-1, with TRBD1 identical over 10 bases. The CDR3 sequence is 14 residues long. The V gene's germline CDR1 is LNHDA and CDR2 SQIVND (reference sequence). Trimming removed 6 bases from V and 13 bases from J; junction bases left unmatched: 12. The CDR3 nucleotides are TGTGCCAGTAGCCCGACAGGGGGCGGTGGGGTCCAGTTCTTC. It encodes CASSPTGGGGVQFF.

The genes are TRBV2 and TRBJ2-3; TRBD2 matches 9 bases. The CDR3 length is 15 residues. Germline lookup yields CDR1 SNHLY and CDR2 FYNNEI. V trimming: 7 bases; J trimming: 6 bases; junction bases outside the gene matches: 11. CDR3 coding DNA: TGTGCCAGCATCGCGGGGGGGCAGGCATCGGATACGCAGTATTTT. Residues: CASIAGGQASDTQYF.

This rearrangement joins TRBV6-5 to TRBJ2-3; the match to TRBD2 covers 8 bases. The V segment lost 5 bases and the J segment 8 bases; nucleotides outside the gene matches: 9. This CDR3 region has 14 residues. Germline lookup yields CDR1 MNHEY and CDR2 SVGAGI. For the CDR3, the DNA is TGTGCCAGCAGTCGAAGCGGGGGAGGAGGTACGCAGTATTTT. Its protein is CASSRSGGGGTQYF.

The V call is TRBV4-2, the J call TRBJ2-2, with TRBD2 matching 9 bases. The V segment lost 0 bases and the J segment 3 bases; nucleotides outside the gene matches: 2. The CDR3 runs 16 residues. The germline gives CDR1 LGHNA, CDR2 YNFKEQ. This CDR3 reads CASSQDRGRDTGELFF. CDR3 DNA sequence: TGTGCCAGCAGCCAAGATCGCGGGAGGGACACCGGGGAGCTGTTTTTT.

The chain links TRBV15 to TRBJ2-3, with 7 bases aligning to TRBD1. This CDR3 has 17 residues. Trimming removed 1 base from V and 1 base from J; junction bases left unmatched: 8. The V gene's germline CDR1 is LNHNV and CDR2 YYDKDF (reference sequence). The DNA of the CDR3 is TGTGCCACCAGCAGAGGAGGGAAAGGGGGCGGCACAGATACGCAGTATTTT. This sequence encodes CATSRGGKGGGTDTQYF. Full variable domain (missing parts from reference TRBV15 and TRBJ2-3): DAMVIQNPRYQVTQFGKPVTLSCSQTLNHNVMYWYQQKSSQAPKLLFHYYDKDFNNEADTPDNFQSRRPNTSFCFLDIRSPGLGDTAMYLCATSRGGKGGGTDTQYFGPGTRLTVL.

This chain joins TRBV5-1 and TRBJ2-1; D tentatively reads TRBD1 or TRBD2 (5 bases each). In germline, CDR1 is SGHRS, CDR2 YFSETQ. The V and J ends lost 8 bases and 3 bases respectively, with 15 bases between them. CDR3 length: 14 amino acids. The CDR3 sequence is CASYAGTLYNEQFF. The DNA of the CDR3 is TGCGCCAGTTACGCCGGGACCCTCTACAATGAGCAGTTCTTC. Combining the CDR3 with reference TRBV5-1 and TRBJ2-1 gives the whole variable domain KAGVTQTPRYLIKTRGQQVTLSCSPISGHRSVSWYQQTPGQGLQFLFEYFSETQRNKGNFPGRFSGRQFSNSRSEMNVSTLELGDSALYLCASYAGTLYNEQFFGPGTRLTVL.

This clonotype was seen a few times. The chain has TRBV20-1 and TRBJ2-1, with 8 bases identical to TRBD1. J gave up 1 base and V 7 bases, and 0 bases lay outside the gene matches. The CDR3 is made up of 12 amino acids. Germline values: CDR1 DFQATT, CDR2 SNEGSKA (reference sequence). The CDR3: CSGTGSYNEQFF. The CDR3 DNA reads as TGCAGTGGGACAGGGTCCTACAATGAGCAGTTCTTC.

This clonotype has a count of ten or more. The chain is built from TRBV19 and TRBJ2-1; TRBD2 is a possible D gene (5 bases). From germline, CDR1 is LNHDA and CDR2 SQIVND (reference sequence). V was shortened by 5 bases and J by 2 bases, with 13 bases between the two germline ends. The CDR3 is made up of 15 amino acids. The CDR3 DNA follows: TGTGCCAGTAGTTTCCAGCGGCCAACCTACAATGAGCAGTTCTTC. Its protein is CASSFQRPTYNEQFF.

This clonotype occurred a few times. This chain connects TRBV5-1 to TRBJ2-1; the match to TRBD1 covers 10 bases. CDR3 length: 15 amino acids. CDR1 and CDR2 from the germline V gene are SGHRS and YFSETQ. Trimming took 9 bases from V and 4 from J; bases not matched to a gene: 10. The CDR3 reads CATSVRDRGYNEQFF. CDR3 bases: TGCGCCACCTCAGTCCGGGACAGGGGTTACAATGAGCAGTTCTTC. Together with reference TRBV5-1 and TRBJ2-1, the CDR3 gives the full variable domain: KAGVTQTPRYLIKTRGQQVTLSCSPISGHRSVSWYQQTPGQGLQFLFEYFSETQRNKGNFPGRFSGRQFSNSRSEMNVSTLELGDSALYLCATSVRDRGYNEQFFGPGTRLTVL.

For the CDR3, the DNA is TGTGCCAGCAGTTTATGGACAGGGGGCGGGTACGAGCAGTACTTC. It specifies CASSLWTGGGYEQYF. V usage is TRBV12-3 or TRBV12-4 and J usage is TRBJ2-7; 11 bases agree with TRBD1. The CDR3 consists of 15 residues. The V segment lost 2 bases and the J segment 4 bases; nucleotides outside the gene matches: 4.

V is TRBV18 and J is TRBJ2-3, with 9 bases fitting TRBD1. Germline V gives CDR1 KGHSH, CDR2 LQKENI. After removal of 6 bases from V and 5 bases from J, the junction contained 6 bases not matched to a gene. This CDR3 has 14 amino acids. The CDR3 reads CASSSGQGVDTQYF. The DNA of the CDR3 is TGTGCCAGCTCGTCGGGACAGGGTGTAGATACGCAGTATTTT.

This chain links TRBV6-1 with TRBJ2-7; D remains ambiguous. The germline V and J ends were trimmed by 3 bases and 0 bases, with 12 bases remaining between them. Germline V lookup: CDR1 MNHNS, CDR2 SASEGT. The CDR3 spans 15 residues. CDR3 nucleotides: TGTGCCAGCAGTGAGAGGCGGCAAAGCTCCTACGAGCAGTACTTC. Translation: CASSERRQSSYEQYF.

CDR3 in DNA: TGTGCCAGCAGTGAGGGAACCCAAGAGACCCAGTACTTC. It translates to CASSEGTQETQYF. The rearrangement links TRBV5-6 to TRBJ2-5; D is perhaps TRBD2 (5 bases). The CDR3 contains 13 residues. Germline CDR1 reads SGHDT; CDR2 reads YYEEEE. The V and J ends lost 5 bases and 1 base respectively, with 9 bases between them.

This clonotype was seen a handful of times. The genes are TRBV27 and TRBJ2-3, with D maybe TRBD2 (5 bases). This CDR3 contains 15 residues. The germline V gene has CDR1 MNHEY and CDR2 SMNVEV (reference sequence). The V end lost 3 bases, the J end lost 3 bases, and 13 bases lay between the germline ends. CDR3: CASSFRGGGTDTQYF. DNA of the CDR3: TGTGCCAGCAGTTTTCGAGGCGGCGGGACAGATACGCAGTATTTT.